This T cell receptor (beta chain) was obtained from a study of identical twins. Study observations and caveats: Out-of-frame sharing of TCR alpha in monozygotic twins was underestimated by models. One should note that invariant MAIT and iNKT cells could partly confound zero-insertion analyses.

On this clonotype: The antigen is unknown.

V dropped 4 bases and J dropped 7; count of bases not matched to a gene: 9. Germline CDR1 is KGHDR and CDR2 is SFDVKD. This CDR3 has 15 residues. A universal primer site was incorporated via template switching, and the cDNA contained unique molecular identifiers. TCRdb reprocessed the 5' RACE reads with MiXCR, giving one entry per CDR3 protein. The profile covers 690,000 or so distinct CDR3 sequences, with 6% to 6.5% appearing a single time and around 2% taken by the ten largest. The receptor comes from a young man in good health. Material: naive T cells sorted from blood. The chain links TRBV24-1 to TRBJ2-1; TRBD1 matches at 7 bases. The CDR3 region is CATSDFRKGANEQFF. Written as DNA, the CDR3 is TGTGCCACCAGTGACTTCCGAAAGGGGGCGAATGAGCAGTTCTTC.